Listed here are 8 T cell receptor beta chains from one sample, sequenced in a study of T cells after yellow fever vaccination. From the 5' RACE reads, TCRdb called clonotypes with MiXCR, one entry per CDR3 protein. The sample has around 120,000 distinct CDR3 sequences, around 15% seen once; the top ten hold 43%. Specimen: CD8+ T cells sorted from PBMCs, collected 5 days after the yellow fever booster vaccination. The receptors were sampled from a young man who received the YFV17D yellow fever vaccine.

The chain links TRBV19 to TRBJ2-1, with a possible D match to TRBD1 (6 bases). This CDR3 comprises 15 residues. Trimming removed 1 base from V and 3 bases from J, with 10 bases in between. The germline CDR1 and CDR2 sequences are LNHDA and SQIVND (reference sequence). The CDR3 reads CASSIAGHLYNEQFF. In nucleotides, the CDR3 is TGTGCCAGTAGTATAGCGGGACACCTCTACAATGAGCAGTTCTTC.

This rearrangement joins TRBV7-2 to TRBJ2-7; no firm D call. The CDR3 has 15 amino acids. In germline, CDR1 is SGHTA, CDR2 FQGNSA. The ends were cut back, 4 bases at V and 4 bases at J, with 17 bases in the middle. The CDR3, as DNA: TGTGCCAGCAGCTCTAGTAGGAGCTTGGTGTACGAGCAGTACGTC. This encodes CASSSSRSLVYEQYV.

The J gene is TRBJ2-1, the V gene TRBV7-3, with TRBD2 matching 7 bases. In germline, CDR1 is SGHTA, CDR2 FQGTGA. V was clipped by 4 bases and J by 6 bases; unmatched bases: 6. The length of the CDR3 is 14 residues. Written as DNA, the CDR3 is TGTGCCAGCAGCTCCACTGGACTAGTCAATGAGCAGTTCTTC. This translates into CASSSTGLVNEQFF.

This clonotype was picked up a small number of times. The CDR3 spells CASSFGGRTGEAFF. CDR3 DNA sequence: TGTGCCAGCAGTTTCGGCGGGAGAACAGGTGAAGCTTTCTTT. This sequence joins TRBV27 and TRBJ1-1; maybe TRBD1 (5 bases). The V end lost 3 bases, the J end lost 7 bases, and 15 bases lay between the germline ends. The CDR3 length is 14 residues. The germline V gene has CDR1 MNHEY and CDR2 SMNVEV (reference sequence).

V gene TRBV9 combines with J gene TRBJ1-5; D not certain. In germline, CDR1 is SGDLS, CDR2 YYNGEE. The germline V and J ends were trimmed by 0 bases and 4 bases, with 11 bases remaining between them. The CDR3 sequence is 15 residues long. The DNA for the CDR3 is TGTGCCAGCAGCGTAGGGGATATGGTAAATCAGCCCCAGCATTTT. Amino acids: CASSVGDMVNQPQHF.

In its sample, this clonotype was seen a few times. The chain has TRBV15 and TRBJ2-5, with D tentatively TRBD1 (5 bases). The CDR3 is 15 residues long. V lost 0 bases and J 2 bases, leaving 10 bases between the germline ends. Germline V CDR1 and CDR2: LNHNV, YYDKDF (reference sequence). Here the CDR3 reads CATSRDRTPQETQYF. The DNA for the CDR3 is TGTGCCACCAGCAGAGATAGGACACCGCAAGAGACCCAGTACTTC.

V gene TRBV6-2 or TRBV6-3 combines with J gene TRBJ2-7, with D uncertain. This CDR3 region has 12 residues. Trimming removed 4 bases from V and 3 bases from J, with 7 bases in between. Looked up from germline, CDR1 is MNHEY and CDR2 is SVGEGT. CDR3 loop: CASSSDLYEQYF. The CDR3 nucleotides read TGTGCCAGCAGTTCGGACCTCTACGAGCAGTACTTC.

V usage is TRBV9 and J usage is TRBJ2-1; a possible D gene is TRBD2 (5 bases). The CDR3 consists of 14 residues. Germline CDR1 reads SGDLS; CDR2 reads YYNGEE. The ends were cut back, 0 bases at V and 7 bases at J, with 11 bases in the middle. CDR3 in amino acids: CASSVGSRENEQFF. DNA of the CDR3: TGTGCCAGCAGCGTAGGTTCGAGGGAGAATGAGCAGTTCTTC.